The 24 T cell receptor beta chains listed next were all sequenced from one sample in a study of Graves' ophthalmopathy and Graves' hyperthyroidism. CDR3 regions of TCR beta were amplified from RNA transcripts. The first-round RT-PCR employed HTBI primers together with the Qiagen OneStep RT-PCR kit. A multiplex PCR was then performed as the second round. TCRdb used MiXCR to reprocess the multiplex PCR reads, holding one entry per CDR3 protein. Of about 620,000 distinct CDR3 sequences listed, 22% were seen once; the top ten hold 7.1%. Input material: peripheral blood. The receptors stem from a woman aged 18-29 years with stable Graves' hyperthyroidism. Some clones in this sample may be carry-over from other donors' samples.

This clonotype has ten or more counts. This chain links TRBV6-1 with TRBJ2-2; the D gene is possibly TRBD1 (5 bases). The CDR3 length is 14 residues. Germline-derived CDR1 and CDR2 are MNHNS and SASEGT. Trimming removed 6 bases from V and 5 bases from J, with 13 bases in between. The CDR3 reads CASRAPQGTGELFF. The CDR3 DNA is TGTGCCAGCAGGGCTCCGCAGGGTACCGGGGAGCTGTTTTTT.

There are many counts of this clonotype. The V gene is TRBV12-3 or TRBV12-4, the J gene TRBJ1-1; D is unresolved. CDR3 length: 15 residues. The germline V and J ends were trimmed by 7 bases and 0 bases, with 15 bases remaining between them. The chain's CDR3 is CASTAGGHLNTEAFF. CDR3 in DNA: TGTGCCAGCACGGCGGGAGGGCACCTGAACACTGAAGCTTTCTTT.

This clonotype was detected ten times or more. The DNA for the CDR3 is TGTGCCACCAGCAGAGATTTGTGGCCCCAGCATTTT. Protein product: CATSRDLWPQHF. The rearrangement joins TRBV15 to TRBJ1-5; D not certain. CDR3 length equals 12 residues. Trimming left V 0 bases short and J 9 bases short, with 6 bases between. Germline CDR1 LNHNV, CDR2 YYDKDF (reference sequence).

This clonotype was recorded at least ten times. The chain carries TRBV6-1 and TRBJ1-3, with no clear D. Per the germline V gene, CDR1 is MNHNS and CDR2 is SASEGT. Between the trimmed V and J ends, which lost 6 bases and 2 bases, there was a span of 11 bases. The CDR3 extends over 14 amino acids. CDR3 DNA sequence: TGTGCCAGCAGGGTGACAAAAGCTGGAAACACCATATATTTT. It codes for CASRVTKAGNTIYF.

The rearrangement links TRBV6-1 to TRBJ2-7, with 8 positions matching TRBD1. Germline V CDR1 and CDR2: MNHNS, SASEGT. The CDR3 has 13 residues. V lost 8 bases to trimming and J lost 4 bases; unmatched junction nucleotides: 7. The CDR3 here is CASLDRGRYEQYF. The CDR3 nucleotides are TGTGCCAGCCTCGACAGGGGAAGGTACGAGCAGTACTTC.

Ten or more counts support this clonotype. The chain's CDR3 is CASRLTGGGTEAFF. CDR3 coding DNA: TGTGCCAGCAGGCTTACAGGGGGCGGAACTGAAGCTTTCTTT. This chain uses TRBV12-3 or TRBV12-4 with TRBJ1-1; 9 bases match TRBD1. Unmatched junction bases numbered 7, after V lost 6 bases and J lost 5 bases. This CDR3 contains 14 residues.

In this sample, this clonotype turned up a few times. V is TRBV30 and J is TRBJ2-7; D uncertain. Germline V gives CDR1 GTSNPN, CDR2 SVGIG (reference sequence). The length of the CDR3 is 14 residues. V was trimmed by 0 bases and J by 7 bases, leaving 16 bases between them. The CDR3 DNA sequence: TGTGCCTGGAGTGTACCCGAGCGTCTGGGGGAGCAGTACTTC. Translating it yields CAWSVPERLGEQYF.

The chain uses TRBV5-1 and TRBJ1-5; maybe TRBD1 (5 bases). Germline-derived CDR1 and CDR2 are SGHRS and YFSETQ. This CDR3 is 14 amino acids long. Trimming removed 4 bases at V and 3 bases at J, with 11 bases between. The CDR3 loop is CASSPGWDNQPQHF. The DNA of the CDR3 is TGCGCCAGCAGCCCAGGGTGGGACAATCAGCCCCAGCATTTT. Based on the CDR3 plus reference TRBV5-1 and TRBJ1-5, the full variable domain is KAGVTQTPRYLIKTRGQQVTLSCSPISGHRSVSWYQQTPGQGLQFLFEYFSETQRNKGNFPGRFSGRQFSNSRSEMNVSTLELGDSALYLCASSPGWDNQPQHFGDGTRLSIL.

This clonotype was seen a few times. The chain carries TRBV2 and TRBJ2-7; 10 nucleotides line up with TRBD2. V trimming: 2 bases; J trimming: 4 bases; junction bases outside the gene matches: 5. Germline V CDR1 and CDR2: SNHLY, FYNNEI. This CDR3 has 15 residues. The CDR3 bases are TGTGCCAGCAGTGAATCCGGGACTAGCGAGTACGAGCAGTACTTC. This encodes CASSESGTSEYEQYF.

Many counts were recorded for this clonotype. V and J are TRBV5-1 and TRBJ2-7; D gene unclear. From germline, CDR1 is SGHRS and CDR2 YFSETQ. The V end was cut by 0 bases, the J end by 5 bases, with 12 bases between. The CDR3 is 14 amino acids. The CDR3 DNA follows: TGCGCCAGCAGCTTGGCCGTAGGTTGGGACGAGCAGTACTTC. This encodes CASSLAVGWDEQYF.

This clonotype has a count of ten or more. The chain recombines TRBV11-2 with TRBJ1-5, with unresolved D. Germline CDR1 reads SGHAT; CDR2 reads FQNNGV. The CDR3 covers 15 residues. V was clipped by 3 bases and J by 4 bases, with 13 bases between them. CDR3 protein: CASSLFPLPNQPQHF. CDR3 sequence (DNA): TGTGCCAGCAGCTTGTTCCCCCTTCCTAATCAGCCCCAGCATTTT.

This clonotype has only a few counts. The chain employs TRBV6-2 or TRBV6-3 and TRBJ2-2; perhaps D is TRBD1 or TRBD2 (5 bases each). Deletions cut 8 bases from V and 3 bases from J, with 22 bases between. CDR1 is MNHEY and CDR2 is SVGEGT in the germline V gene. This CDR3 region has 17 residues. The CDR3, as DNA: TGTGCCAGCTGCTCATACCCCGGGACCAGTGACACCGGGGAGCTGTTTTTT. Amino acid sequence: CASCSYPGTSDTGELFF.

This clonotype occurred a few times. The CDR3: CASKAGLGNQPQHF. The CDR3 region has the DNA TGCGCCAGCAAGGCAGGGTTGGGCAATCAGCCCCAGCATTTT. The chain carries TRBV5-1 and TRBJ1-5; possibly TRBD1 for D (5 bases). This CDR3 region has 14 residues. The germline V and J ends were trimmed by 6 bases and 2 bases, with 12 bases remaining between them. CDR1 SGHRS and CDR2 YFSETQ come from the germline V gene.

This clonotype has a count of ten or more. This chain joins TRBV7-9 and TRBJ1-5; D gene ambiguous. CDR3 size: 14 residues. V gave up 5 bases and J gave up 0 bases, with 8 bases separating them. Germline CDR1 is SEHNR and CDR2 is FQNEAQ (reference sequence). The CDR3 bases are TGTGCCAGCAGCCCACAGAATAGCAATCAGCCCCAGCATTTT. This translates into CASSPQNSNQPQHF.

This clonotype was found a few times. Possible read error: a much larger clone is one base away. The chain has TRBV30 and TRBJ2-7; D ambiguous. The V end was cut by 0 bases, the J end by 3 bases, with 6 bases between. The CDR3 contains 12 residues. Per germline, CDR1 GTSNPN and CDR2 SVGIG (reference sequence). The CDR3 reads CAWSVQFYEQYF. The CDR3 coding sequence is TGTGCCTGGAGTGTACAGTTCTACGAGCAGTACTTC.

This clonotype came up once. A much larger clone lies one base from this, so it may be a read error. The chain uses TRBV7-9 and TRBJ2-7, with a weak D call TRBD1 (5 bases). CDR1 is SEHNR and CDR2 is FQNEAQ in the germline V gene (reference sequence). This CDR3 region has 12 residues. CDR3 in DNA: TGTTCCAGCAGCGACAGTGCCTACGAGCAGTACTTC. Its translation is CSSSDSAYEQYF.

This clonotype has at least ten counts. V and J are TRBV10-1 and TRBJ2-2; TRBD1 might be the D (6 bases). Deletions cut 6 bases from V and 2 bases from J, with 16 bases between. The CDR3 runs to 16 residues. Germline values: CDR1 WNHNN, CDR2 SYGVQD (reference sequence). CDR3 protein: CASSLHGTPNTGELFF. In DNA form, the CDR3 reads TGCGCCAGCAGCCTTCATGGGACACCTAACACCGGGGAGCTGTTTTTT.

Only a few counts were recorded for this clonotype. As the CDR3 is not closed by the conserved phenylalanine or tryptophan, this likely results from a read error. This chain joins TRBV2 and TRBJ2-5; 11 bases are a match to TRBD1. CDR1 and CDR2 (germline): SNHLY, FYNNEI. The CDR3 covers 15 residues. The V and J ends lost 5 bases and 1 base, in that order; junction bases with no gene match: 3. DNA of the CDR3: TGTGCCAGCAGTCCAGGGACAGGGGGCCAAGAGACCCAGTACTCC. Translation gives CASSPGTGGQETQYS.

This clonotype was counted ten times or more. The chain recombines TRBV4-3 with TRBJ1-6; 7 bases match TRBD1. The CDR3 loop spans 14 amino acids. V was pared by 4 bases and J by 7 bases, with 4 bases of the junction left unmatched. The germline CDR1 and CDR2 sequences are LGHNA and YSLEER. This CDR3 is CASSRGQANSPLHF. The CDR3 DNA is TGCGCCAGCAGCCGTGGACAGGCCAATTCACCCCTCCACTTT.

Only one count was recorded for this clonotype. This CDR3 reads CASSMGVEETQYF. CDR3 nucleotides: TGCGCCAGCAGCATGGGGGTCGAAGAGACCCAGTACTTC. The genes are TRBV5-1 and TRBJ2-5; possibly TRBD1 or TRBD2 for D (5 bases each). The CDR3 runs 13 residues. V was clipped by 4 bases and J by 3 bases, with 10 bases between them. Germline V gives CDR1 SGHRS, CDR2 YFSETQ.

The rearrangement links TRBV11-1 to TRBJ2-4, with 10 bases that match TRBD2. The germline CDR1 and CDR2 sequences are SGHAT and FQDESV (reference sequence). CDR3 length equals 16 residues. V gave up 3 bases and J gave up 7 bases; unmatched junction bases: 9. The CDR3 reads CASSFPAGGSNNIQYF. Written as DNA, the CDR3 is TGTGCCAGCAGCTTCCCAGCGGGGGGGTCTAACAACATTCAGTACTTC. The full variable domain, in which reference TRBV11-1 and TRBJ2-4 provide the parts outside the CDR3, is EAEVAQSPRYKITEKSQAVAFWCDPISGHATLYWYRQILGQGPELLVQFQDESVVDDSQLPKDRFSAERLKGVDSTLKIQPAELGDSAMYLCASSFPAGGSNNIQYFGAGTRLSVL.

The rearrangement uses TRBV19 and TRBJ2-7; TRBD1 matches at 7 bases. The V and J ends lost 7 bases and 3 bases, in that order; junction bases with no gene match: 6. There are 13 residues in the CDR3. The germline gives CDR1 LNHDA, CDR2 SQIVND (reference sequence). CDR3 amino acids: CASKGTARYEQYF. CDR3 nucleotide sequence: TGTGCCAGTAAAGGGACAGCTCGCTACGAGCAGTACTTC. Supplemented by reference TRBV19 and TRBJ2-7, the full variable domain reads DGGITQSPKYLFRKEGQNVTLSCEQNLNHDAMYWYRQDPGQGLRLIYYSQIVNDFQKGDIAEGYSVSREKKESFPLTVTSAQKNPTAFYLCASKGTARYEQYFGPGTRLTVT.

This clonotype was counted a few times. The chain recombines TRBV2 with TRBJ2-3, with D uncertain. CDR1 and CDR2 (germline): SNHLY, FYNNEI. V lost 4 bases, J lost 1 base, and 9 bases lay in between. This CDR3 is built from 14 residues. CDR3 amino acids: CASSGSLGTDTQYF. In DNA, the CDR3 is TGTGCCAGCAGTGGCTCCCTGGGCACAGATACGCAGTATTTT.

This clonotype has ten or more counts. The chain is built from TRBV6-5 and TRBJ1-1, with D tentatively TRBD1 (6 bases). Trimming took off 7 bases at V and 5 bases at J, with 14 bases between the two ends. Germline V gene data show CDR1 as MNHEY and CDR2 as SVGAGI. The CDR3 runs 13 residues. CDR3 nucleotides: TGTGCCAGCACTATGCTACAGGGTACTGAAGCTTTCTTT. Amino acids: CASTMLQGTEAFF.